The source of this T cell receptor (beta chain) is a study of CD8 T cells in Susac syndrome. The CDR3 loop spans 14 amino acids. CDR1 is DFQATT, CDR2 SNEGSKA, per germline (reference sequence). V was clipped by 3 bases and J by 0 bases, with 9 bases between them. RNA totalling roughly 0.5 to 1 ug underwent reverse transcription with random hexamers. The CDR3 of TCR beta was amplified by immunoSEQ multiplex PCR across 54 Vbeta and 13 Jbeta. TCRdb re-called the immunoSEQ multiplex PCR reads through MiXCR, storing one row per CDR3 protein. The table shows about 200,000 distinct CDR3 sequences, with 90% to 96% occurring only once. High-throughput TCR beta sequencing covered peripheral CD8+ and CD4+ T cells. The multiple sclerosis controls consisted of treatment-naive patients with relapsing-remitting disease, either stable or active. TEMRA cells were FACS-enriched and CD8+ and CD4+ T cells negatively isolated.

This sequence originates from a human donor with multiple sclerosis. V and J are TRBV20-1 and TRBJ2-1; no reliable D call. Sequenced: CD4+ T cells from PBMCs. The CDR3 protein is CSASVESSYNEQFF. The CDR3 region has the DNA TGCAGTGCTAGTGTGGAGAGCTCCTACAATGAGCAGTTCTTC.